The source of this TCR beta chain is a study of T cell changes during pregnancy in multiple sclerosis. From germline, CDR1 is MGHRA and CDR2 YSYEKL. V lost 1 base and J 2 bases, leaving 10 bases between the germline ends. CDR3 length equals 15 residues. Method: immunoSEQ multiplex PCR; TCRdb's copy keeps in-frame clones and lacks some. The data contain 50,000 to 60,000 clones, about 91% of them singletons. The V call is TRBV4-1, the J call TRBJ2-3, with a possible D match to TRBD2 (6 bases). The sequence came from a female donor with multiple sclerosis, enrolled in a pregnancy study. Sequences were derived from CD4+ T cells from peripheral blood mononuclear cells, sampled in the first trimester of pregnancy. The CDR3 is CASSQGWRDTDTQYF. In DNA, the CDR3 is TGCGCCAGCAGCCAAGGATGGAGGGACACAGATACGCAGTATTTT.